This T cell receptor beta chain was sequenced during a study of T cells in Graves' hyperthyroidism and ophthalmopathy. Whole-study context: Before treatment of any kind, peripheral blood was taken at initial diagnosis.

The V gene's germline CDR1 is ENHRY and CDR2 SYGVKD. The CDR3 is 14 residues long. V was trimmed by 4 bases and J by 4 bases, leaving 10 bases between them. As concerns this clonotype: Its antigen is still unknown.

Patients were excluded for uncontrolled infection, other autoimmune disease, pregnancy or lactation. Study-wide results and limits: Also found in blood were most expanded thyroid clonotypes above 0.001. Researchers report that a 13 V-J model separated ophthalmopathy from stable hyperthyroidism.

Amplification yielded TCR beta CDR3 regions, with RNA transcripts as the source. Initially, a first-round RT-PCR of the TCR CDR3 employed the HTBI primer set. TCRdb itself ran the multiplex PCR reads through MiXCR, one entry per CDR3 protein. Altogether a few hundred thousand distinct CDR3 sequences are present, 13% to 15% being singletons, with the ten largest covering about 20%. The chain uses TRBV10-3 and TRBJ2-2, with D possibly matching TRBD2 (5 bases). This receptor was identified in a woman aged 30 to 39 with Graves' ophthalmopathy. Material: blood. The CDR3 reads CAISGSGVTGELFF. As DNA, the CDR3 is TGTGCCATCAGTGGATCCGGGGTCACCGGGGAGCTGTTTTTT.